Included here is one TCR beta chain sequence, with context. This may arise from a read error, as a much more abundant clone is one base away. These data come from a study of T cells in Graves' hyperthyroidism and ophthalmopathy. The ends lost 6 bases at V and 4 bases at J; junction bases unmatched: 8. CDR1 and CDR2 (germline): SNHLY, FYNNEI. This CDR3 is built from 14 residues. Diagnoses were established using clinical symptoms, serum thyroxine and TRAb, thyroid ultrasound and orbital computed tomography. What was amplified from RNA transcripts were TCR beta CDR3 regions. HTBI primers drove first-round RT-PCR of the TCR CDR3. TCRdb re-analysed the multiplex PCR reads in MiXCR, keeping a single row per CDR3 protein. The sample shows hundreds of thousands of distinct CDR3 sequences, 35% to 55% of them seen only once.

This chain links TRBV2 with TRBJ2-7; 8 bases fit TRBD1. This clonotype was sampled from a woman aged 18 to 35 with Graves' hyperthyroidism. Sequenced: peripheral blood or thyroid tissue (not recorded which). This chain's CDR3 is CASSGTGWEYEQYF. CDR3 nucleotide sequence: TGTGCCAGCAGCGGGACAGGCTGGGAGTACGAGCAGTACTTC.